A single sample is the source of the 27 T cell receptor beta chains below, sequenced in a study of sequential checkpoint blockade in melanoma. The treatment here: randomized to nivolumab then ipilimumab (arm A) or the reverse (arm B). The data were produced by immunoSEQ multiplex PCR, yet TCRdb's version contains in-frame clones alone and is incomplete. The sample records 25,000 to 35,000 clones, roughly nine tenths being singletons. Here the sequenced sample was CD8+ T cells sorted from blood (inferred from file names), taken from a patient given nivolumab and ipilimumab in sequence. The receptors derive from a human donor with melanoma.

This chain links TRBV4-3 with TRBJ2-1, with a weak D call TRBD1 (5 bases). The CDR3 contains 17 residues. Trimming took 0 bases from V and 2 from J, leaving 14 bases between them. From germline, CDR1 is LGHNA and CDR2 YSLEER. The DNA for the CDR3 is TGCGCCAGCAGCCAAGATGGGGTAGGGGATCCCTACAATGAGCAGTTCTTC. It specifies CASSQDGVGDPYNEQFF.

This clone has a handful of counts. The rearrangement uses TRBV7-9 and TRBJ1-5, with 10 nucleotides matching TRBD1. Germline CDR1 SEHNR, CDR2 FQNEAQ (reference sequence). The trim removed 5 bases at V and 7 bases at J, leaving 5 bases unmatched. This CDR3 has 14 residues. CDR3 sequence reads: CASSPDRGLQPQHF. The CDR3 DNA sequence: TGTGCCAGCAGCCCTGACAGGGGGCTGCAGCCCCAGCATTTT. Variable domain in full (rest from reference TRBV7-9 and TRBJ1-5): DTGVSQNPRHKITKRGQNVTFRCDPISEHNRLYWYRQTLGQGPEFLTYFQNEAQLEKSRLLSDRFSAERPKGSFSTLEIQRTEQGDSAMYLCASSPDRGLQPQHFGDGTRLSIL.

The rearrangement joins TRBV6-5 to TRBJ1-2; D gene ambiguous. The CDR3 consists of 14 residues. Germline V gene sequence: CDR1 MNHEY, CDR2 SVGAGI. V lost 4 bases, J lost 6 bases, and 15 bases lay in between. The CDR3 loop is CASSSLGDVDGYTF. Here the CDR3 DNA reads TGTGCCAGCAGTTCCCTCGGAGACGTGGATGGCTACACCTTC.

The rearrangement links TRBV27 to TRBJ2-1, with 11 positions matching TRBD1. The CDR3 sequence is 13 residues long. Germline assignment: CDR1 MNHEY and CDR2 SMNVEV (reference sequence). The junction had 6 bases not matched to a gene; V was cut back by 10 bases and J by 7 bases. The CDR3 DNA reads TGTGCCACCGGGACAGGGGGTAGGAATGAGCAGTTCTTC. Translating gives CATGTGGRNEQFF.

CDR3 sequence reads: CASSIYQGNNQPQHF. For the CDR3, the DNA is TGTGCCAGCAGCATATATCAGGGGAACAATCAGCCCCAGCATTTT. The genes are TRBV7-8 and TRBJ1-5; perhaps TRBD1 as D (6 bases). CDR1 SGHVS and CDR2 FQNEAQ come from the germline V gene. This CDR3 is 15 amino acids long. Trimming took off 5 bases at V and 3 bases at J, with 14 bases between the two ends.

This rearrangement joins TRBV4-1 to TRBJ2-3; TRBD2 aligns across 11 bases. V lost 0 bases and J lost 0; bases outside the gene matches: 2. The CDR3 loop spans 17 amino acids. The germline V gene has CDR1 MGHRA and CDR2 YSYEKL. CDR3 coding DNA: TGCGCCAGCAGCCAAGATTGGACTAGCGGGAGCACAGATACGCAGTATTTT. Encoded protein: CASSQDWTSGSTDTQYF.

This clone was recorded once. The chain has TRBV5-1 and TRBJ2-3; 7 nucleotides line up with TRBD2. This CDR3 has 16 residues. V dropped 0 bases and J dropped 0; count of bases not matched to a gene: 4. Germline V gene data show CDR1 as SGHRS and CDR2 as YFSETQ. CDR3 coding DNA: TGCGCCAGCAGCTTGGAACTAGCGTCTAGCACAGATACGCAGTATTTT. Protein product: CASSLELASSTDTQYF.

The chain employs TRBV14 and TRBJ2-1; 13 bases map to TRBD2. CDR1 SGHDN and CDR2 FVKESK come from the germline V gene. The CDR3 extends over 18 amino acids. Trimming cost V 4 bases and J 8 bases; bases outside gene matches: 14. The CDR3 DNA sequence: TGTGCCAGCAGCCCCGGGACTAGCGGGATCCTGGGCATGGATGAGCAGTTCTTC. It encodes CASSPGTSGILGMDEQFF. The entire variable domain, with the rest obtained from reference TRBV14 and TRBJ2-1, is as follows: EAGVTQFPSHSVIEKGQTVTLRCDPISGHDNLYWYRRVMGKEIKFLLHFVKESKQDESGMPNNRFLAERTGGTYSTLKVQPAELEDSGVYFCASSPGTSGILGMDEQFFGPGTRLTVL.

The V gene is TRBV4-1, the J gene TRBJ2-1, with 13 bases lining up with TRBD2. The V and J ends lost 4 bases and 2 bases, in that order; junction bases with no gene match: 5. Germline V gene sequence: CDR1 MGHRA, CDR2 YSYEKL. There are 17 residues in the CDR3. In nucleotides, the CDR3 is TGCGCCAGCAGCCCTCCGGGACTAGCGGGGACCTACAATGAGCAGTTCTTC. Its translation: CASSPPGLAGTYNEQFF.

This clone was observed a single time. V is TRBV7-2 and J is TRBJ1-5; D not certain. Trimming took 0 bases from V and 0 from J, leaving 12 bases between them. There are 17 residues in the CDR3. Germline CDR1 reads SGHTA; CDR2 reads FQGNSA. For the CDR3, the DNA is TGTGCCAGCAGCTTAGCAAGCGGCAGTTATAGCAATCAGCCCCAGCATTTT. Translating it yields CASSLASGSYSNQPQHF.

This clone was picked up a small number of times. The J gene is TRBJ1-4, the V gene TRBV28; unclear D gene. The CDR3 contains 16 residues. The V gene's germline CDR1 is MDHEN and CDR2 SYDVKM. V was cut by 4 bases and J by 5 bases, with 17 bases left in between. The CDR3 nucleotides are TGTGCCAGCAGTTATACCGGCAGGCCGACAAATGAAAAACTGTTTTTT. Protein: CASSYTGRPTNEKLFF.

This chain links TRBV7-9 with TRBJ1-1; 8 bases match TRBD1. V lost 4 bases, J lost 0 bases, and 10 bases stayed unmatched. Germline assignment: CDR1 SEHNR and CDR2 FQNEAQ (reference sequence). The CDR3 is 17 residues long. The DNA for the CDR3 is TGTGCCAGCAGCTCTCCCCCGACAGGGGCTATGAACACTGAAGCTTTCTTT. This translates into CASSSPPTGAMNTEAFF.

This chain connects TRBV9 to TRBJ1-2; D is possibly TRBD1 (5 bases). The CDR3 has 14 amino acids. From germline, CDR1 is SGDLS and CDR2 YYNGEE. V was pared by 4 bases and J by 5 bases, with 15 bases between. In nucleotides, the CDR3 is TGTGCCAGCAGCCTAACGACAAGGACATATGGCTACACCTTC. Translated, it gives CASSLTTRTYGYTF.

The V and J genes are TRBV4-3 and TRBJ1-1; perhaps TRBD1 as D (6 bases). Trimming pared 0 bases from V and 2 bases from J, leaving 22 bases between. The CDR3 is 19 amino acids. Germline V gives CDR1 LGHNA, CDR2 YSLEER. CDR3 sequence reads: CASSQDNVRGSRGNTEAFF. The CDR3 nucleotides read TGCGCCAGCAGCCAAGATAATGTCAGGGGTAGTAGAGGAAACACTGAAGCTTTCTTT.

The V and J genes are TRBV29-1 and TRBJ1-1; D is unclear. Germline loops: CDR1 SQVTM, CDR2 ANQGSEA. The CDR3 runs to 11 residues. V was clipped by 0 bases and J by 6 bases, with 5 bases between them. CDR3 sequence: CSVEDIPEAFF. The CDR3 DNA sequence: TGCAGCGTTGAAGATATCCCTGAAGCTTTCTTT.

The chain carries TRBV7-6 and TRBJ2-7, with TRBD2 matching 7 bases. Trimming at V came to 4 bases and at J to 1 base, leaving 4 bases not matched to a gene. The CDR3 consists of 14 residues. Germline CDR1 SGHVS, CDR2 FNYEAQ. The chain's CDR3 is CASSSERGSYEQYF. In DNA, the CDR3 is TGTGCCAGCAGCTCAGAGCGGGGTTCCTACGAGCAGTACTTC.

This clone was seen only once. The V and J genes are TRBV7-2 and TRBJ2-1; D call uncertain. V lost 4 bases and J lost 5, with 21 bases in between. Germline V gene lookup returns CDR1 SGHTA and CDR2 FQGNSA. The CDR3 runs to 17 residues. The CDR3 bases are TGTGCCAGCAGCTATTCGCTAAGACATTTTCCCGACAATGAGCAGTTCTTC. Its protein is CASSYSLRHFPDNEQFF.

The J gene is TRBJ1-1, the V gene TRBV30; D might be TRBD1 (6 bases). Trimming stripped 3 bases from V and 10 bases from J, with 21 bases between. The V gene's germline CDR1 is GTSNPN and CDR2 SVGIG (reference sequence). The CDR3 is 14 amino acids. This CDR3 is CAWSGLEQGGGAFF. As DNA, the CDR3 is TGTGCCTGGAGCGGCCTGGAACAGGGCGGTGGAGCTTTCTTT.

The CDR3 here is CASRPTGGSNQPQHF. Written as DNA, the CDR3 is TGTGCCAGCAGACCGACAGGGGGTAGCAATCAGCCCCAGCATTTT. The V gene is TRBV7-8, the J gene TRBJ1-5, with 9 bases lining up with TRBD1. With V trimmed by 6 bases and J by 0 bases, 3 bases remained unmatched. Germline V gives CDR1 SGHVS, CDR2 FQNEAQ. The CDR3 totals 15 residues.

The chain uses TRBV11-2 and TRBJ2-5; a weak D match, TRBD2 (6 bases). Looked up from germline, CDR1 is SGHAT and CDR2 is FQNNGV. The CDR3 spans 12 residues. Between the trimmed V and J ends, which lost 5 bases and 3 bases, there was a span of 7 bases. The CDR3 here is CASSGTEETQYF. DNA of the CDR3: TGTGCCAGCAGCGGGACTGAAGAGACCCAGTACTTC.

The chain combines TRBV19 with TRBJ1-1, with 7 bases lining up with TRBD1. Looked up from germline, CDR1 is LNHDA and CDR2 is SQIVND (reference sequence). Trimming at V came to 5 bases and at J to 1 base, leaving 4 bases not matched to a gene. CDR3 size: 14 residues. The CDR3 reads CASSWDSQNTEAFF. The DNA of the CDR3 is TGTGCCAGTAGTTGGGACAGCCAGAACACTGAAGCTTTCTTT.

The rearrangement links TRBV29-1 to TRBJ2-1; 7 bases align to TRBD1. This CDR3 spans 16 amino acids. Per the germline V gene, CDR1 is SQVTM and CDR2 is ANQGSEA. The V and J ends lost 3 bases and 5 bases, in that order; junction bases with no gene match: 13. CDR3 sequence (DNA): TGCAGCGTTGAGAGGTTCCGGGACAGCTTCGACAATGAGCAGTTCTTC. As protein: CSVERFRDSFDNEQFF.

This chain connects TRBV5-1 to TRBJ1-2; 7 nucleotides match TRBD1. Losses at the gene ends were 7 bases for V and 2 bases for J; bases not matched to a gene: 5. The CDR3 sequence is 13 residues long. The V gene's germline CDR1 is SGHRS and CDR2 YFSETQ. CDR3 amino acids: CASGGTENYGYTF. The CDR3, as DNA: TGCGCCAGCGGGGGGACAGAAAACTATGGCTACACCTTC.

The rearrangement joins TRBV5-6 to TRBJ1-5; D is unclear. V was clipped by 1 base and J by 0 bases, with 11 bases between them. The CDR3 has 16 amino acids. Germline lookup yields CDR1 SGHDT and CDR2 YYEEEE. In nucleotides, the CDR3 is TGTGCCAGCAGCTTGACCGGAGTTTATAGCAATCAGCCCCAGCATTTT. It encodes CASSLTGVYSNQPQHF.

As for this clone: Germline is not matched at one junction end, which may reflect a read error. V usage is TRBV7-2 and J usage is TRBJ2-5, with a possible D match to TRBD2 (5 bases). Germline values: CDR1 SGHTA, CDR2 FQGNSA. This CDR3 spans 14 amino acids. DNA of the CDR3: TGTGCCAGCAGCTTAGCGCCGGCTAGCCCCTCCAACGACTTC. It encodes CASSLAPASPSNDF.

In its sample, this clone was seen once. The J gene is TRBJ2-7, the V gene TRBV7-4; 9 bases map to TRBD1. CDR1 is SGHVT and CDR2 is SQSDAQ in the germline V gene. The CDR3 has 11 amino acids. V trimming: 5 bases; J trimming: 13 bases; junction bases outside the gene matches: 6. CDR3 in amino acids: CASSPLDRGYV. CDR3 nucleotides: TGTGCCAGCAGCCCCCTGGACAGGGGTTACGTC.

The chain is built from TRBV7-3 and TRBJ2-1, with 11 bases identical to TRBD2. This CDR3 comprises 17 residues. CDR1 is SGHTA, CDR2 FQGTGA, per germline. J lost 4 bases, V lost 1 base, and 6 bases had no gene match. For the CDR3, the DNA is TGTGCCAGCAGCTTAAGGCCTAGCGGGAGGATTTACAATGAGCAGTTCTTC. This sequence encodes CASSLRPSGRIYNEQFF.